This T cell receptor (beta chain) was captured by sequencing in a study of T cell repertoires in ileal Crohn's disease. Study-level information: Surgery for a complication: stricturing in 61%, penetrating in approximately 40%. Each sample's TCRB immunosequencing used roughly 500 nanograms of biopsy DNA. Findings and caveats of the study: All patients with clonality above 26.8% had endoscopic recurrence. High-frequency clones were more common in sorted CD8 than CD4 cells.

The CDR3 extends over 14 amino acids. Trimming took 4 bases from V and 0 from J, leaving 7 bases between them. Germline-derived CDR1 and CDR2 are SGHDN and FVKESK. Data came from immunoSEQ multiplex PCR; TCRdb stores just in-frame clones and leaves some out. The sample has roughly 17,000 clones; roughly 90% are singletons. Regarding time point: inflamed ileum from the surgical specimen. Concerning this clone itself: Antigen unknown.

Input material: ileal tissue. This TCR came from an adult with Crohn's disease. The chain joins TRBV14 to TRBJ1-3; D gene unclear. As DNA, the CDR3 is TGTGCCAGCAGCCTCTTGAGCTCTGGAAACACCATATATTTT. Translating it yields CASSLLSSGNTIYF.